The present entry profiles one TCR beta chain with its context. No antigen is known for it. No quality values exist for individual bases; no much larger clone is one base distant. The library relied on the immunoSEQ multiplex PCR assay. TCRdb carries this immuneACCESS record with in-frame sequences only. Its versions omit some clonotypes, under half of them owing to an unresolved V gene in the studies checked, with the rest unexplained. Present in this sample are approximately 70,000 clones, 92% of which were seen just once. The leading ten clones occupy about 1.5% of the sample. The sample comes from a study of T cell changes during pregnancy in multiple sclerosis (dated by TCRdb to the late 2010s). As for the study more broadly: In women with multiple sclerosis, the researchers looked at how the T cell repertoire shifted as pregnancy progressed.

The CDR3 sequence holds 19 residues, the cysteine and phenylalanine included. CDR3 DNA only is kept here, 57 bases in frame from base 1. As encoded in the germline V gene, CDR1 is MDHEN while CDR2 is SYDVKM. Deletion took 3 bases off V and 2 bases off J, with a span of 26 bases between the germline ends. The TCR originated in a female donor in good health, enrolled as a control in a pregnancy study. The sample in question was peripheral blood, obtained in the first trimester of pregnancy. The chain joins TRBV28 to TRBJ2-7; a tentative D match to TRBD1 spans 5 bases. CDR3 sequence: CASSFRFPPPADIPYEQYF. The nucleotides read TGTGCCAGCAGTTTCCGATTTCCTCCTCCGGCGGACATACCCTACGAGCAGTACTTC.